A single T cell receptor beta chain is shown here with its context. Its antigen is currently unknown. Germline-derived CDR1 and CDR2 are MNHEY and SVGAGI. V was pared by 10 bases and J by 4 bases, with 17 bases between. The length of the CDR3 is 14 residues. The PCR made use of 60 Vbeta and 13 Jbeta primers. Method: immunoSEQ multiplex PCR; TCRdb's copy keeps in-frame clones and lacks some. Of fewer than 200,000 clones in the sample, approximately 70% were seen once. The data were taken from a study of cytomegalovirus exposure and HLA in healthy donors. As for the study in general: Among about 190 million T cells, an earlier analysis found roughly 120 million unique TCR beta sequences. General study findings and limits: In a later analysis, most CMV-associated TCR beta chains appeared HLA-restricted. TCR beta V segments were, for the most part, productive about 87% or about 30% of the time in an earlier analysis. TCR beta chain V- and J-gene trimming was linked, in a later analysis, to a missense variant in DCLRE1C.

V usage is TRBV6-5 and J usage is TRBJ1-3, with D possibly matching TRBD1 (6 bases). The receptor comes from a woman aged 40-49 years in good health and CMV-seropositive. Sequencing input: PBMCs. The CDR3 DNA sequence: TGTGCCACCACTAACAGGGCGAGAGGAAACACCATATATTTT. Translated: CATTNRARGNTIYF.